The rows below give T cell receptor beta chains drawn from one sample of a study of T cell responses to AZD1222 COVID-19 vaccine. Libraries were prepared by immunoSEQ multiplex PCR; TCRdb keeps only in-frame clonotypes and omits some of them. This table has under 110,000 clones, about 90% appearing once. Sequenced here: peripheral blood, sampled 28 days after the second AZD1222 dose. The origin of the receptors is an adult who received the AZD1222 COVID-19 vaccine. The CDR3 runs from the conserved cysteine through the conserved F or W.

v_call,j_call,cdr3_aa
TRBV5-4,TRBJ2-4,CASSLVGTSKSSIQYF
TRBV6-5,TRBJ2-2,CASKRTGHTGELFF
TRBV6-2/TRBV6-3,TRBJ2-2,CASSYVTGELFF
TRBV7-2,TRBJ1-2,CASSPGTANSYGYTF
TRBV4-1,TRBJ2-7,CASSLPSGGAPYEQYF
TRBV12-3/TRBV12-4,TRBJ2-5,CASSLWGTETQYF
TRBV11-3,TRBJ2-2,CASSSTGGNTGELFF
TRBV6-5,TRBJ2-3,CASGQGVITDTQYF
TRBV29-1,TRBJ1-5,CSARTGNQPQHF
TRBV18,TRBJ1-2,CASSPGGRVDGYTF
TRBV6-5,TRBJ1-2,CASTQGGPTNYGYTF
TRBV28,TRBJ2-1,CASSLRGGNEQFF
TRBV6-1,TRBJ1-5,CASSALGGGRDNQPQHF
TRBV19,TRBJ1-5,CASSIKQGPQPQHF
TRBV7-2,TRBJ2-1,CASSPAGFNEQFF
TRBV7-3,TRBJ2-1,CASSQGLESNGQFF
TRBV18,TRBJ1-2,CASSAGMDYGYTF
TRBV7-2,TRBJ2-5,CASSLSGGFETQYF
TRBV18,TRBJ1-5,CASSFSGTGEGNQPQHF
TRBV6-5,TRBJ2-7,CASSYSTRSSYEQYF
TRBV11-2,TRBJ2-1,CASSSAPPGAYNEQFF
TRBV9,TRBJ2-5,CASSVGAQGEGETQYF
TRBV5-6,TRBJ1-5,CASSLGAGRQPQHF